Given below is one T cell receptor (beta chain) in context. Antigen specificity is unknown. Sequencing on ten immunoSEQ deep assay plates was performed for unsorted PBMC DNA. Produced via immunoSEQ multiplex PCR; TCRdb's table is partial and in-frame only. Here the sample spans 450,000 to 500,000 clones, roughly 85% being singletons. The data originate from a study of shared clonotypes between healthy human individuals. Study results and limitations: Few donors restricted represented genetic and exposure-history diversity.

The CDR3 sequence is 17 residues long. The source material was PBMCs. The V call is TRBV12-1, the J call TRBJ2-3; the D call of TRBD2 is as the table states it, not checked on the DNA. TRBV12-1 is recorded as a pseudogene. The source is a woman aged 40 to 50 in good health. Some clones in this sample may be carry-over from other donors' samples. The CDR3 sequence is CASRVGRAGGLADTQYF. CDR3 coding DNA: TGTGCCAGCAGAGTCGGTCGGGCGGGAGGGCTAGCAGATACGCAGTATTTT.